Below, 25 T cell receptor beta chains from the same sample are listed, as sequenced in a study of control samples from healthy donors and cancer patients. Clones were read by immunoSEQ multiplex PCR, and TCRdb kept only the in-frame ones, dropping some. The data contain more than 50,000 clones, 90% to 96% of them singletons. The source material was blood. These receptors all come from a woman younger than 30 in good health.

The V gene is TRBV3-1 (or the pseudogene TRBV3-2), the J gene TRBJ1-6, with D unresolved. CDR1 and CDR2 (germline): LGHDT, YNNKEL (reference sequence). Deletions cut 4 bases from V and 2 bases from J, with 6 bases between. The CDR3 covers 14 residues. CDR3 loop: CASSLRAYNSPLHF. The DNA of the CDR3 is TGTGCCAGCAGCCTCCGGGCCTATAATTCACCCCTCCACTTT.

V and J are TRBV28 and TRBJ2-1; 8 nucleotides match TRBD2. The V segment lost 3 bases and the J segment 5 bases; nucleotides outside the gene matches: 3. In germline, CDR1 is MDHEN, CDR2 SYDVKM. The CDR3 runs 14 residues. The CDR3 sequence is CASSFGTRHNEQFF. DNA of the CDR3: TGTGCCAGCAGTTTCGGGACTAGGCACAATGAGCAGTTCTTC.

The chain joins TRBV7-2 to TRBJ2-7; D tentatively fits TRBD1 or TRBD2 (5 bases each). The V and J ends lost 2 bases and 9 bases respectively, with 20 bases between them. CDR3 length equals 15 residues. Per the germline V gene, CDR1 is SGHTA and CDR2 is FQGNSA. CDR3 bases: TGTGCCAGCAGCTTATCCGGGGCAACTACTACGAGGCAGTACTTC. It yields the protein CASSLSGATTTRQYF.

The chain combines TRBV3-1 (or the pseudogene TRBV3-2) with TRBJ1-2; no definite D call. CDR1 is LGHDT, CDR2 YNNKEL, per germline (reference sequence). The CDR3 runs 13 residues. V was cut by 2 bases and J by 5 bases, with 9 bases left in between. The CDR3 bases are TGTGCCAGCAGCCAATGGGAAGATTATGGCTACACCTTC. Amino acid sequence: CASSQWEDYGYTF.

V is TRBV19 and J is TRBJ2-7, with 12 nucleotides matching TRBD1. The V and J ends lost 5 bases and 6 bases, in that order; junction bases with no gene match: 8. Germline CDR1 LNHDA, CDR2 SQIVND (reference sequence). The CDR3 has 15 amino acids. The DNA for the CDR3 is TGTGCCAGTAGTGACCCGGGACAGGGGGCCTCCGAGCAGTACTTC. Its translation is CASSDPGQGASEQYF. The variable domain in full, completed from reference TRBV19 and TRBJ2-7, reads DGGITQSPKYLFRKEGQNVTLSCEQNLNHDAMYWYRQDPGQGLRLIYYSQIVNDFQKGDIAEGYSVSREKKESFPLTVTSAQKNPTAFYLCASSDPGQGASEQYFGPGTRLTVT.

This chain connects TRBV6-5 to TRBJ2-2; tentative D call: TRBD2 (5 bases). Looked up from germline, CDR1 is MNHEY and CDR2 is SVGAGI. The CDR3 is 16 amino acids. V lost 0 bases to trimming and J lost 0 bases, with 8 bases between them. The CDR3 coding sequence is TGTGCCAGCAGTTACTCGAGGGATTCGAACACCGGGGAGCTGTTTTTT. Translation: CASSYSRDSNTGELFF.

V usage is TRBV5-1 and J usage is TRBJ2-1; 7 nucleotides match TRBD2. The CDR3 spans 15 residues. CDR1 and CDR2 (germline): SGHRS, YFSETQ. The V and J ends lost 0 bases and 5 bases, in that order; junction bases with no gene match: 5. CDR3 sequence reads: CASSLERLAHNEQFF. DNA for the CDR3: TGCGCCAGCAGCTTGGAGAGACTAGCCCACAATGAGCAGTTCTTC.

The chain is built from TRBV5-5 and TRBJ2-7; 8 bases are shared with TRBD1. Trimming removed 4 bases from V and 0 bases from J; junction bases left unmatched: 3. The germline V gene encodes CDR1 SGHKS and CDR2 YYEKEE (reference sequence). The length of the CDR3 is 14 residues. The CDR3 loop is CASSLGQDSYEQYF. DNA for the CDR3: TGTGCCAGCAGCCTGGGACAGGACTCCTACGAGCAGTACTTC.

The chain joins TRBV4-2 to TRBJ2-3; 8 bases fit TRBD2. The CDR3 extends over 16 amino acids. Germline loops: CDR1 LGHNA, CDR2 YNFKEQ. Trimming took 1 base from V and 3 from J; bases not matched to a gene: 6. DNA of the CDR3: TGTGCCAGCAGCCAAGCGGTCGGGGGGGCAACAGATACGCAGTATTTT. This translates into CASSQAVGGATDTQYF.

The chain is built from TRBV4-1 and TRBJ2-3, with TRBD1 matching over 7 bases. The V gene's germline CDR1 is MGHRA and CDR2 YSYEKL. Germline trimming cut 2 bases from V and 6 bases from J; bases unmatched to any gene: 20. The CDR3 is made up of 19 amino acids. This chain's CDR3 is CASSQPPLRQGSRRDTQYF. In DNA, the CDR3 is TGCGCCAGCAGCCAACCCCCCCTTAGACAGGGTTCGCGGAGGGATACGCAGTATTTT.

This clone showed up just once. J is TRBJ1-5 and V is TRBV7-2; D is ambiguous. This CDR3 region has 17 residues. Germline V gene lookup returns CDR1 SGHTA and CDR2 FQGNSA. V was trimmed by 2 bases and J by 0 bases, leaving 14 bases between them. CDR3 coding DNA: TGTGCCAGCAGCTTATACGGGATTGGGTTTAGCAATCAGCCCCAGCATTTT. Translating it yields CASSLYGIGFSNQPQHF.

J is TRBJ1-1 and V is TRBV4-1; D may be TRBD1 (6 bases). Looked up from germline, CDR1 is MGHRA and CDR2 is YSYEKL. The CDR3 loop spans 15 amino acids. The ends were cut back, 4 bases at V and 1 base at J, with 13 bases in the middle. The CDR3: CASSPHVQGNTEAFF. DNA of the CDR3: TGCGCCAGCAGCCCACACGTACAGGGGAACACTGAAGCTTTCTTT.

This rearrangement joins TRBV6-2 or TRBV6-3 to TRBJ1-2; a possible D gene is TRBD1 (6 bases). The length of the CDR3 is 12 residues. Germline lookup yields CDR1 MNHEY and CDR2 SVGEGT. The V end lost 5 bases, the J end lost 8 bases, and 12 bases lay between the germline ends. The CDR3 DNA reads TGTGCCAGCAGTACAACAGGGTTGGGCTACACCTTC. This encodes CASSTTGLGYTF.

The chain is built from TRBV3-1 (or the pseudogene TRBV3-2) and TRBJ2-1; 8 nucleotides match TRBD2. CDR1 is LGHDT, CDR2 YNNKEL, per germline (reference sequence). The CDR3 extends over 17 amino acids. V shed 0 bases, J shed 6 bases, and the junction held 10 bases outside the gene matches. CDR3 sequence reads: CASSQDWHGGAVNEQFF. The CDR3 DNA is TGTGCCAGCAGCCAAGATTGGCACGGGGGGGCCGTCAATGAGCAGTTCTTC.

The chain carries TRBV14 and TRBJ2-3, with TRBD2 as a possible D gene (5 bases). Looked up from germline, CDR1 is SGHDN and CDR2 is FVKESK. The V and J ends lost 4 bases and 1 base respectively, with 12 bases between them. This CDR3 has 15 amino acids. The CDR3 DNA reads TGTGCCAGCAGCCTCTCCTGGGGAGGCACAGATACGCAGTATTTT. Amino acids: CASSLSWGGTDTQYF.

The chain employs TRBV7-8 and TRBJ1-2; possible D gene TRBD1, 6 bases. Per the germline V gene, CDR1 is SGHVS and CDR2 is FQNEAQ. The CDR3 has 16 residues. The V end was cut by 0 bases, the J end by 0 bases, with 11 bases between. The CDR3 sequence is CASSLARRGANYGYTF. CDR3 DNA: TGTGCCAGCAGCTTAGCGCGGAGGGGGGCTAACTATGGCTACACCTTC.

V usage is TRBV29-1 and J usage is TRBJ2-7; possible D gene TRBD2, 5 bases. Germline V gives CDR1 SQVTM, CDR2 ANQGSEA. This CDR3 is built from 16 residues. The ends were cut back, 6 bases at V and 4 bases at J, with 25 bases in the middle. CDR3 residues: CSVEEWASPRGYEQYF. The CDR3 nucleotides are TGCAGCGTGGAGGAGTGGGCCAGTCCCAGAGGGTACGAGCAGTACTTC.

V and J are TRBV18 and TRBJ1-2, with no clear D. Germline V gene sequence: CDR1 KGHSH, CDR2 LQKENI. Trimming shortened V by 1 base and J by 7 bases, and 10 bases separated the two germline ends. The CDR3 is made up of 13 amino acids. CDR3 coding DNA: TGTGCCAGCTCACCACTGGAGGCGACTGGCTACACCTTC. This translates into CASSPLEATGYTF.

The chain joins TRBV11-3 to TRBJ2-1; D unclear. The V end was cut by 2 bases, the J end by 5 bases, with 4 bases between. Germline V gene lookup returns CDR1 SGHNT and CDR2 YENEEA. This CDR3 is built from 12 residues. The CDR3 loop is CASSLNNNEQFF. As DNA, the CDR3 is TGTGCCAGCAGCTTAAACAACAATGAGCAGTTCTTC. The full variable domain, its missing parts supplied by reference TRBV11-3 and TRBJ2-1, is EAGVVQSPRYKIIEKKQPVAFWCNPISGHNTLYWYLQNLGQGPELLIRYENEEAVDDSQLPKDRFSAERLKGVDSTLKIQPAELGDSAVYLCASSLNNNEQFFGPGTRLTVL.

The chain combines TRBV12-3 or TRBV12-4 with TRBJ1-2, with TRBD1 matching 7 bases. The V segment lost 4 bases and the J segment 5 bases; nucleotides outside the gene matches: 1. This CDR3 is built from 12 residues. This chain's CDR3 is CASSWDRYGYTF. The CDR3 DNA reads as TGTGCCAGCAGTTGGGACAGATATGGCTACACCTTC.

This rearrangement joins TRBV5-1 to TRBJ1-2, with D unresolved. Between the trimmed V and J ends, which lost 0 bases and 0 bases, there was a span of 9 bases. The CDR3 totals 15 residues. CDR1 and CDR2 (germline): SGHRS, YFSETQ. The CDR3 nucleotides are TGCGCCAGCAGCTTGGTTCCGAAGACTAACTATGGCTACACCTTC. Amino acids: CASSLVPKTNYGYTF. Full variable domain (missing parts from reference TRBV5-1 and TRBJ1-2): KAGVTQTPRYLIKTRGQQVTLSCSPISGHRSVSWYQQTPGQGLQFLFEYFSETQRNKGNFPGRFSGRQFSNSRSEMNVSTLELGDSALYLCASSLVPKTNYGYTFGSGTRLTVV.

The chain recombines TRBV19 with TRBJ2-5; 7 bases line up with TRBD2. The V and J ends lost 1 base and 2 bases, in that order; junction bases with no gene match: 4. CDR1 and CDR2 from the germline V gene are LNHDA and SQIVND (reference sequence). The CDR3 is 15 amino acids. CDR3 residues: CASSIGGGMQETQYF. CDR3 sequence (DNA): TGTGCCAGTAGTATAGGGGGGGGGATGCAAGAGACCCAGTACTTC.

A few counts support this clone. This chain connects TRBV7-2 to TRBJ1-1, with D possibly being TRBD1 (6 bases). Germline lookup yields CDR1 SGHTA and CDR2 FQGNSA. V lost 1 base and J 1 base, leaving 13 bases between the germline ends. The CDR3 covers 16 residues. CDR3 bases: TGTGCCAGCAGCTTAGGGTGGGGGCAGAAGAACACTGAAGCTTTCTTT. Its translation is CASSLGWGQKNTEAFF.

The chain combines TRBV7-9 with TRBJ1-4, with unresolved D. The CDR3 totals 16 residues. V dropped 1 base and J dropped 0 bases, with 9 bases sitting between them. Germline CDR1 and CDR2: SEHNR and FQNEAQ (reference sequence). CDR3 sequence: CASSLGTQATNEKLFF. The CDR3 DNA reads as TGTGCCAGCAGCTTAGGGACCCAAGCAACTAATGAAAAACTGTTTTTT.

The rearrangement joins TRBV29-1 to TRBJ1-4, with no clear D. CDR1 is SQVTM, CDR2 ANQGSEA, per germline. V was trimmed by 4 bases and J by 2 bases, leaving 5 bases between them. CDR3 size: 12 residues. The CDR3 reads CSVVGTNEKLFF. CDR3 nucleotides: TGCAGCGTTGTGGGGACTAATGAAAAACTGTTTTTT.